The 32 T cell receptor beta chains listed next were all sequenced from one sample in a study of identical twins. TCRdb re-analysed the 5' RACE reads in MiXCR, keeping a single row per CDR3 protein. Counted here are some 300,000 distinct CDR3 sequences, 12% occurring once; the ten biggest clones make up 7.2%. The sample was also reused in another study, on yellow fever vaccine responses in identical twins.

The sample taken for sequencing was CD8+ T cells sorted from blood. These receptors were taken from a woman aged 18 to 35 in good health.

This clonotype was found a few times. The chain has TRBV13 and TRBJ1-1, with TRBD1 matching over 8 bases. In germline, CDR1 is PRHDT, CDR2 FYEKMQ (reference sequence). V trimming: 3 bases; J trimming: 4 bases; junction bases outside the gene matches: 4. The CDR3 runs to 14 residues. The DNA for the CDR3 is TGTGCCAGCAGCTTCGCCGACAGGGGCACTGAAGCTTTCTTT. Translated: CASSFADRGTEAFF.

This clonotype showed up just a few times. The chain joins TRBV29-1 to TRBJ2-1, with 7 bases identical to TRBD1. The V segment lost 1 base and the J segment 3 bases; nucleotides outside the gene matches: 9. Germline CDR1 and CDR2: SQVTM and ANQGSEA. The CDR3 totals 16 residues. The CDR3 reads CSVEGTVDRDYNEQFF. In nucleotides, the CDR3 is TGCAGCGTTGAAGGAACCGTCGACAGGGACTACAATGAGCAGTTCTTC.

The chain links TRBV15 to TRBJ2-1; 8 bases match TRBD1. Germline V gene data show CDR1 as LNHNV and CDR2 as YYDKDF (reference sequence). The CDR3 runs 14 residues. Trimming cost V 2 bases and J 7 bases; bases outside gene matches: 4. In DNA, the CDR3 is TGTGCCACCAGCAGAACCAGACAGGGGAATGAGCAGTTCTTC. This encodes CATSRTRQGNEQFF.

CDR3 loop: CATSSPRWETQYF. The CDR3 nucleotides are TGTGCCACCAGCAGCCCCCGGTGGGAGACCCAGTACTTC. This rearrangement joins TRBV15 to TRBJ2-5; D is undetermined. This CDR3 spans 13 amino acids. V was cut by 3 bases and J by 5 bases, with 10 bases left in between. Germline V gene lookup returns CDR1 LNHNV and CDR2 YYDKDF (reference sequence).

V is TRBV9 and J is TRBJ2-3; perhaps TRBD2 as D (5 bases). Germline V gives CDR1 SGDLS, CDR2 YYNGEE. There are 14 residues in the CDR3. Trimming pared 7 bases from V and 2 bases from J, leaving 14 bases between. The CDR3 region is CASESGANTDTQYF. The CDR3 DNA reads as TGTGCCAGCGAGAGCGGCGCCAACACAGATACGCAGTATTTT.

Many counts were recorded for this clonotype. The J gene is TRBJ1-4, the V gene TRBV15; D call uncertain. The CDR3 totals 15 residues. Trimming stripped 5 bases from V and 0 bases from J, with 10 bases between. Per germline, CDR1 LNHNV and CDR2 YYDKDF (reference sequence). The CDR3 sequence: CATSHDRATNEKLFF. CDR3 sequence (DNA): TGTGCCACCAGCCACGACCGCGCAACTAATGAAAAACTGTTTTTT.

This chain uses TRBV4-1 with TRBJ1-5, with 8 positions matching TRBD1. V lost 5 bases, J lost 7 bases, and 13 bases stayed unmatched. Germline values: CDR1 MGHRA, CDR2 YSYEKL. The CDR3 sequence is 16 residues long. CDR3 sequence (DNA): TGCGCCAGCAGCAAGGGACAGGCTGAGGTTATGCAGCCCCAGCATTTT. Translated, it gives CASSKGQAEVMQPQHF.

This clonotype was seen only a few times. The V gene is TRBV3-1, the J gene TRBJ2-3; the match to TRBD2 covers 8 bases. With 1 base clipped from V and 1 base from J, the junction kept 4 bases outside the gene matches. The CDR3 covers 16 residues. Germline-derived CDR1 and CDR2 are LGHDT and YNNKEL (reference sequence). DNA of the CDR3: TGTGCCAGCAGCCAAGGTCTGACTAGCGGCACAGATACGCAGTATTTT. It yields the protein CASSQGLTSGTDTQYF.

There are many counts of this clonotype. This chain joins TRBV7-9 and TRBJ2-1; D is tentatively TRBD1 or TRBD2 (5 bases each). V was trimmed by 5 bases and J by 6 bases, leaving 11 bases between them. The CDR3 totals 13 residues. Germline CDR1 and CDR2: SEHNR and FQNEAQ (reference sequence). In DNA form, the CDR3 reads TGTGCCAGCAGCCCGGGACGGAGCAATGAGCAGTTCTTC. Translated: CASSPGRSNEQFF.

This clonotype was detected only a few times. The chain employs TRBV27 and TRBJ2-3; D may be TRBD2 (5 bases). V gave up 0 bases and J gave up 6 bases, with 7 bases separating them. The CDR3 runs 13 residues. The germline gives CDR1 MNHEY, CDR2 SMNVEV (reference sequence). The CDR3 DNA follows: TGTGCCAGCAGTTTATCTTCGGGGGATACGCAGTATTTT. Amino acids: CASSLSSGDTQYF.

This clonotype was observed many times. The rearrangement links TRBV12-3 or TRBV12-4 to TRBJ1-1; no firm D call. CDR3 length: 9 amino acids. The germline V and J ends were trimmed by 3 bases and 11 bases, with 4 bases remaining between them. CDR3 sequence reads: CASSFPAFF. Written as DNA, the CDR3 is TGTGCCAGCAGTTTCCCCGCTTTCTTT.

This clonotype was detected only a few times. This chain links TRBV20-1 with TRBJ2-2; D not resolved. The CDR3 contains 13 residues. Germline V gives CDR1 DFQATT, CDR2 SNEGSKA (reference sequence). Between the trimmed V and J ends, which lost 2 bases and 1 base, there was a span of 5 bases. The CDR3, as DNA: TGCAGTGCTAGATCTGAGAACACCGGGGAGCTGTTTTTT. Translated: CSARSENTGELFF.

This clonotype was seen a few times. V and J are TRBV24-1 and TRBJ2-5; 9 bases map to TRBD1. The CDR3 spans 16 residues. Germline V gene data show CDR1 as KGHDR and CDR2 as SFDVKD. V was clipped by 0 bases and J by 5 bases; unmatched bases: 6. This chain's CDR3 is CATSDLPGQGRETQYF. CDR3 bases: TGTGCCACCAGTGATTTGCCTGGACAGGGGAGGGAGACCCAGTACTTC.

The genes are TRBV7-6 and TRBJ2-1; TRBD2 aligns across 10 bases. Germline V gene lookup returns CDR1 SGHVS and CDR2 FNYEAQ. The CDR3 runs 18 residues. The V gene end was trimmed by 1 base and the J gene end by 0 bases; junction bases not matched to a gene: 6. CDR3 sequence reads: CASSLGVAGGLSYNEQFF. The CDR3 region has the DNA TGTGCCAGCAGCTTAGGGGTAGCGGGGGGCCTCTCCTACAATGAGCAGTTCTTC. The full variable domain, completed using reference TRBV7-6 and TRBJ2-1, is GAGVSQSPRYKVTKRGQDVALRCDPISGHVSLYWYRQALGQGPEFLTYFNYEAQQDKSGLPNDRFSAERPEGSISTLTIQRTEQRDSAMYRCASSLGVAGGLSYNEQFFGPGTRLTVL.

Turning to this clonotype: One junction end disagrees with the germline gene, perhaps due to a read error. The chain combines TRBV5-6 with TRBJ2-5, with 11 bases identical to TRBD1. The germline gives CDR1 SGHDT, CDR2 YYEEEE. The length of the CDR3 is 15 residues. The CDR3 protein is CASNLGTGGQETQYF. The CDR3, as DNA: TGTGCCAGCAACTTGGGGACAGGGGGACAAGAGACCCAGTACTTC.

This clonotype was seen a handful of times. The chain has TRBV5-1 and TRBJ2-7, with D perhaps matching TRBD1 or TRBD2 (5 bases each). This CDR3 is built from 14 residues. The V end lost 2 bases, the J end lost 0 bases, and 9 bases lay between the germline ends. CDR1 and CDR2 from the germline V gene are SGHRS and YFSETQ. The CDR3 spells CASSFRDRSYEQYF. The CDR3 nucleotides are TGCGCCAGCAGCTTCCGGGACCGCTCCTACGAGCAGTACTTC.

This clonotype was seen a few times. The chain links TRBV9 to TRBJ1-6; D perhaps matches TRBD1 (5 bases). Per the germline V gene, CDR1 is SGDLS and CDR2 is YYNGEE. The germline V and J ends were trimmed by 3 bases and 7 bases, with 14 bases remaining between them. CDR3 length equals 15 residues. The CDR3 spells CASSDGTVPNSPLHF. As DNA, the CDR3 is TGTGCCAGCAGCGATGGGACGGTGCCGAATTCACCCCTCCACTTT.

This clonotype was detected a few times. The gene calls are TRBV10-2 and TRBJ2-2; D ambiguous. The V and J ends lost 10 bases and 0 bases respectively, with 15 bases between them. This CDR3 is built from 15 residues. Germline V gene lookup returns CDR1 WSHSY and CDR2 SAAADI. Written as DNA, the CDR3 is TGCGCCACCGTCACCGGGCCATCGAACACCGGGGAGCTGTTTTTT. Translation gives CATVTGPSNTGELFF.

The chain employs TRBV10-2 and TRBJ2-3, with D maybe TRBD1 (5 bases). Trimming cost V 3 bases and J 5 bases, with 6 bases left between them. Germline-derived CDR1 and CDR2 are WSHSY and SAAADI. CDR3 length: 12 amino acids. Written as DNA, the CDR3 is TGCGCCAGCAGTGACAGGGAAGATACGCAGTATTTT. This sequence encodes CASSDREDTQYF.

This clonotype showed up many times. The CDR3 protein is CASRPTPGTQRYEQYV. CDR3 in DNA: TGTGCCAGCAGGCCTACCCCGGGGACACAGCGGTACGAGCAGTACGTC. The J gene is TRBJ2-7, the V gene TRBV6-1; TRBD1 might be the D (6 bases). The CDR3 extends over 16 amino acids. V was shortened by 6 bases and J by 4 bases, with 22 bases between the two germline ends. The germline gives CDR1 MNHNS, CDR2 SASEGT.

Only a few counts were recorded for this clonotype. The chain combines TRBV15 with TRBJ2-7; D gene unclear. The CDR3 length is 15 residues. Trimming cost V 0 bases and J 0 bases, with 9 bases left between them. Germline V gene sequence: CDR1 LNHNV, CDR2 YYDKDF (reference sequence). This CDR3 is CATSRDRLSSYEQYF. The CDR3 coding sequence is TGTGCCACCAGCAGAGATCGACTCTCCTCCTACGAGCAGTACTTC.

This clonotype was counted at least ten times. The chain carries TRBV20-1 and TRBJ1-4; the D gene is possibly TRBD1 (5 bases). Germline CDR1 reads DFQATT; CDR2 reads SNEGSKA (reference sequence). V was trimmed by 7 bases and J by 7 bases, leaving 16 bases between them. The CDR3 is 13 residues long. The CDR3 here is CSVPLGRVEKLFF. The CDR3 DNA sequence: TGCAGTGTCCCTTTGGGCAGGGTTGAAAAACTGTTTTTT.

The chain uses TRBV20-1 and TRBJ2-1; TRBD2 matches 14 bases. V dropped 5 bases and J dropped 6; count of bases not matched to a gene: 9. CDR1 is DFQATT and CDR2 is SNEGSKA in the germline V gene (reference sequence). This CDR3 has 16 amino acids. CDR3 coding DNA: TGCAGTGCTGGGACTAGCGGGGGTCTCGGCCCCAATGAGCAGTTCTTC. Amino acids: CSAGTSGGLGPNEQFF.

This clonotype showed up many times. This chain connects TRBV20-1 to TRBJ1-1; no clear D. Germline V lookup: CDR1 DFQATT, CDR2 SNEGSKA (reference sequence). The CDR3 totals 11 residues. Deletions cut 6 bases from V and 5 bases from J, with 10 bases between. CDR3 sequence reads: CSAPPVTEAFF. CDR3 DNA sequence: TGCAGTGCCCCTCCTGTGACTGAAGCTTTCTTT.

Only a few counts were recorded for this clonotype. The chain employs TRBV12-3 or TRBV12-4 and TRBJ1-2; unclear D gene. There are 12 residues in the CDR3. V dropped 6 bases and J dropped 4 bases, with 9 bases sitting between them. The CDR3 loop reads CASSKSTYGYTF. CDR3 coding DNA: TGTGCCAGCAGCAAATCGACCTATGGCTACACCTTC.

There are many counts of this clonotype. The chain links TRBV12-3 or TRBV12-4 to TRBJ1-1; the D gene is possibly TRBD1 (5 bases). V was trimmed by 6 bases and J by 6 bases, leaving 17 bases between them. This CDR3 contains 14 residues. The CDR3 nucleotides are TGTGCCAGCAGCCACGCCGGGGGAGGGTCTGAAGCTTTCTTT. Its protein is CASSHAGGGSEAFF.

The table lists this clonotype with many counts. The DNA of the CDR3 is TGTGCCAGCAGTCACAGGGTTGGATGGGGCTACACCTTC. Protein sequence: CASSHRVGWGYTF. The J gene is TRBJ1-2, the V gene TRBV12-3 or TRBV12-4; perhaps TRBD1 as D (6 bases). V was clipped by 5 bases and J by 8 bases, with 15 bases between them. The CDR3 is 13 amino acids.

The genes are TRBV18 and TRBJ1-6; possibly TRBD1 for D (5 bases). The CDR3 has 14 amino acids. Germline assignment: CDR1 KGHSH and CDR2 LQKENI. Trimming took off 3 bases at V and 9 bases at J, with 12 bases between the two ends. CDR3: CASSPLGTGSPLHF. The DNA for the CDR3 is TGTGCCAGCTCACCTCTAGGGACGGGTTCACCCCTCCACTTT.

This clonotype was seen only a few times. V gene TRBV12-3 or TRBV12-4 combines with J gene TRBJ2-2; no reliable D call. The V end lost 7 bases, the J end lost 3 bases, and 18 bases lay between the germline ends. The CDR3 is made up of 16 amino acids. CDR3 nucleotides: TGTGCCAGCACCGTACACCCAGCCCCCGACACCGGGGAGCTGTTTTTT. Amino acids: CASTVHPAPDTGELFF.

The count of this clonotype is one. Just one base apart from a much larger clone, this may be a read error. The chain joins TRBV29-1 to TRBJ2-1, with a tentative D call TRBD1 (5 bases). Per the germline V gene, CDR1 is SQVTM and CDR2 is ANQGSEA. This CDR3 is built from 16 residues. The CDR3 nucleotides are TGCAGCGTTGAGGGCCATCAGGGTAGGGGCTACAAAGAGCAGTTCTTC. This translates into CSVEGHQGRGYKEQFF.

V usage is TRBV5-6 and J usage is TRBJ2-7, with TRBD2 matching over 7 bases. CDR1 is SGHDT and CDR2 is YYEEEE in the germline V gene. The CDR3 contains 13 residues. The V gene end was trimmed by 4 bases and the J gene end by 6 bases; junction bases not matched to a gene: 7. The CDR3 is CASSGTERGEQYF. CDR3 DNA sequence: TGTGCCAGCAGCGGAACCGAGCGGGGCGAGCAGTACTTC. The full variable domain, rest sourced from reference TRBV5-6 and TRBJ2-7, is DAGVTQSPTHLIKTRGQQVTLRCSPKSGHDTVSWYQQALGQGPQFIFQYYEEEERQRGNFPDRFSGHQFPNYSSELNVNALLLGDSALYLCASSGTERGEQYFGPGTRLTVT.

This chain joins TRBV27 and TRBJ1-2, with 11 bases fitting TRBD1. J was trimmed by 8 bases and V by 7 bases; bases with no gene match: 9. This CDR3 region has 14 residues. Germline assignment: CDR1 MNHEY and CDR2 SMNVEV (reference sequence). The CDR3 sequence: CASTPGGTGGGYTF. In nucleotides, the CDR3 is TGTGCCAGCACCCCCGGGGGGACAGGGGGAGGCTACACCTTC.